This is a list of T cell receptor beta chains from one sample in a study of response to subunit inactivated influenza vaccine. MiXCR was run by TCRdb on the RT-PCR reads, yielding one entry per CDR3 protein. Of about 570,000 distinct CDR3 sequences in the sample, over 9% were seen once. These data also formed part of another study, on T cells expressing NK-cell markers.

Sequences were derived from PBMCs from blood, sampled on the day of vaccination. The receptors derive from a man in his fifties or sixties who received an inactivated influenza vaccine. Each CDR3 is given with its conserved first and last residue. D genes are given only for firm matches. Clone size appears in some rows only: once, few, many, or a class for an expanded clone.

TRBV5-5	many	NA	TRBJ1-1	TGTGCCACCGCCCTAGGGCCGTCGACTGAAGCTTTCTTT	CATALGPSTEAFF
TRBV4-3	NA	TRBD2	TRBJ2-7	TGCGCCAGCAGCCAAGTTCTAGCGGGGACCTACGAGCAGTACTTC	CASSQVLAGTYEQYF
TRBV4-2	few	TRBD2	TRBJ2-1	TGTGCCAGCAGCCCCTTTAGCGGGACTAGCAATGAGCAGTTCTTC	CASSPFSGTSNEQFF
TRBV12-3/TRBV12-4	NA	TRBD1	TRBJ1-2	TGTGCCAGCAGACAACTCCGGGACAGGAATGGCTACACCTTC	CASRQLRDRNGYTF
TRBV3-1	few	NA	TRBJ2-5	TGTGCCAGCAGCCAAGAACCCGGGGCGGGAGAGACCCAGTACTTC	CASSQEPGAGETQYF
TRBV7-2	few	TRBD2	TRBJ2-5	TGTGCCAGCAGCTCTAGCGGTGGTGAGACCCAGTACTTC	CASSSSGGETQYF
TRBV27	NA	NA	TRBJ1-2	TGTGCCAGCAGTCCTAATGGGGAAACTTATGGCTACACCTTC	CASSPNGETYGYTF
TRBV6-5	few	TRBD2	TRBJ2-5	TGTGCCAGCAGTTACGGAGCGGGGCAAGAGACCCAGTACTTC	CASSYGAGQETQYF
TRBV5-1	once	NA	TRBJ2-7	TGCGCCAGCAGCTCAATCGACAGCTCCTACGAGCAGTACTTC	CASSSIDSSYEQYF
TRBV20-1	few	TRBD2	TRBJ2-1	TGCAGTGCTAGGGGAACCGGGACTAGCGGCAAGAGGGGTGAGCAGTTCTTC	CSARGTGTSGKRGEQFF
TRBV6-6	NA	NA	TRBJ1-2	TGTGCCAGCAACCCCCAGGGGAACTATGGCTACACCTTC	CASNPQGNYGYTF
TRBV4-2	NA	NA	TRBJ1-1	TGTGCCAGCAGCCAAGTGTCCAGGAACACTGAAGCTTTCTTT	CASSQVSRNTEAFF
TRBV12-3/TRBV12-4	many	TRBD1	TRBJ1-5	TGTGCCAGCAGTCAGGGGGATAGCAATCAGCCCCAGCATTTT	CASSQGDSNQPQHF
TRBV3-1	few	NA	TRBJ2-7	TGTGCCAGCAGCCAAGATCACGAGCAGTACTTC	CASSQDHEQYF
TRBV12-3/TRBV12-4	many	NA	TRBJ2-1	TGTGCCAGCAGTACCGGTGGCTACAATGAGCAGTTCTTC	CASSTGGYNEQFF
TRBV6-1	many	NA	TRBJ1-1	TGTGCCAGCAAGCAGTTTTTGAACACTGAAGCTTTCTTT	CASKQFLNTEAFF
TRBV27	NA	NA	TRBJ1-1	TGTGCCAGCAGTTTAAGGGCCCCTGTCTTGGGCACTGAAGCTTTCTTT	CASSLRAPVLGTEAFF
TRBV10-3	few	NA	TRBJ1-5	TGTGCCATCAGAGCCCCGGGGGGCAATCAGCCCCAGCATTTT	CAIRAPGGNQPQHF
TRBV29-1	few	NA	TRBJ2-1	TGCAGCGTTGAAGGGCGGAACTACAATGAGCAGTTCTTC	CSVEGRNYNEQFF
TRBV28	few	NA	TRBJ2-7	TGTGCCAGCAGCTCAACCCACTACGAGCAGTACTTC	CASSSTHYEQYF
TRBV7-9	NA	NA	TRBJ2-7	TGTGCCAGCAGCTTAGGACAGTTGAGCTCCTACGAGCAGTACTTC	CASSLGQLSSYEQYF
TRBV7-8	few	NA	TRBJ2-1	TGTGCCAGCAGCTTACGAATCAATGAGCAGTTCTTC	CASSLRINEQFF
TRBV10-3	NA	NA	TRBJ2-3	TGTGCCATCAGTTCTTGGACAGAGACTAGCACAGATACGCAGTATTTT	CAISSWTETSTDTQYF
TRBV28	few	TRBD2	TRBJ2-7	TGTGCCAGCAGTTTACTCCTAGCGGGAGGGTTTAGCTACGAGCAGTACTTC	CASSLLLAGGFSYEQYF
TRBV27	few	NA	TRBJ1-6	TGTGCCAGCCTACCAAGCCGGACAGATAATTCACCCCTCCACTTT	CASLPSRTDNSPLHF
TRBV7-2	NA	NA	TRBJ1-1	TGTGCCAGCAGCACCCAGGGCAGCCCCAACACTGAAGCTTTCTTT	CASSTQGSPNTEAFF
TRBV27	once	NA	TRBJ2-3	TGTGCCAGCAGCGTCGGACAGTATGGAGATACGCAGTATTTT	CASSVGQYGDTQYF
TRBV6-1	NA	NA	TRBJ2-1	TGTGCCAGCAGTCCCCAGGGGAGGCCCTACAATGAGCAGTTCTTC	CASSPQGRPYNEQFF
TRBV18	few	NA	TRBJ2-1	TGTGCCAGCTCACCGCAGACTAGTCCCAATGAGCAGTTCTTC	CASSPQTSPNEQFF
TRBV12-3/TRBV12-4	few	TRBD1	TRBJ2-1	TGTGCCAGCAGGGGGGGACAGGGGCACAATGAGCAGTTCTTC	CASRGGQGHNEQFF
TRBV27	few	NA	TRBJ1-5	TGTGCCAGCCGACGACCTCTGTACAGAGACAATCAGCCCCAGCATTTT	CASRRPLYRDNQPQHF
TRBV25-1	NA	TRBD2	TRBJ2-1	TGTGCCAGCAGTGATCCGTCTAGCGGGATTAATGAGCAGTTCTTC	CASSDPSSGINEQFF
TRBV10-3	few	TRBD1	TRBJ2-5	TGTGCCATCGGGACAGGGGGCGCGGAGACCCAGTACTTC	CAIGTGGAETQYF
TRBV5-1	NA	NA	TRBJ2-7	TGCGCCAGCAGCCCTGGCCGCGGGGAGGATTTCTACGAGCAGTACTTC	CASSPGRGEDFYEQYF
TRBV12-3/TRBV12-4	few	TRBD2	TRBJ2-2	TGTGCCAGCAGTTTAACGGGACTAGCGGGGTACACCGGGGAGCTGTTTTTT	CASSLTGLAGYTGELFF
TRBV30	NA	NA	TRBJ1-4	TGTGCCTGGAGCCCTGGGTACAGCGTTAATGAAAAACTGTTTTTT	CAWSPGYSVNEKLFF
TRBV20-1	few	NA	TRBJ1-5	TGCAGTGCTAGAGTGGGGGTTCGTCAGCCCCAGCATTTT	CSARVGVRQPQHF
TRBV4-2	NA	TRBD2	TRBJ2-7	TGTGCCAGCAGCAGGACTAGCGGGGGTTCCTACGAGCAGTACTTC	CASSRTSGGSYEQYF
TRBV10-3	many	TRBD2	TRBJ2-3	TGTGCCATCAGTGAGTCTGGCGGGAGTGGGGATACGCAGTATTTT	CAISESGGSGDTQYF
TRBV11-2	NA	NA	TRBJ2-3	TGTGCCAGCACCGCCTCAACTAGTAGCGCCTTTAGCACAGATACGCAGTATTTT	CASTASTSSAFSTDTQYF
TRBV3-1	NA	TRBD1	TRBJ1-2	TGTGCCAGCAGCCAAGGTTTTAGGGGGCCACCGGGCTACACCTTC	CASSQGFRGPPGYTF
TRBV10-3	NA	TRBD1	TRBJ2-6	TGTGCCATCTCTACAGGGGATCGTGGGGCCAACGTCCTGACTTTC	CAISTGDRGANVLTF
TRBV7-8	NA	NA	TRBJ1-1	TGTGCCAGCAGCTTAGATCTGCTGGTGAACACTGAAGCTTTCTTT	CASSLDLLVNTEAFF
TRBV28	few	TRBD2	TRBJ2-1	TGTGCCAGCAGCGGACTAGCTAGGTACAATGAGCAGTTCTTC	CASSGLARYNEQFF
TRBV27	NA	NA	TRBJ1-6	TGTGCCAGCAGTTACGGACGGGGTTCCTATAATTCACCCCTCCACTTT	CASSYGRGSYNSPLHF
TRBV2	NA	NA	TRBJ2-2	TGTGCCAGCAGCCAGTGGGGCACCGGGGAGCTGTTTTTT	CASSQWGTGELFF
TRBV6-2/TRBV6-3	many	NA	TRBJ1-5	TGTGCCAGCAGACGCCCGGGTCTCAATCAGCCCCAGCATTTT	CASRRPGLNQPQHF
TRBV10-3	NA	NA	TRBJ2-1	TGTGCCATCAGTGAGTCAGGTACTTACAATGAGCAGTTCTTC	CAISESGTYNEQFF
TRBV24-1	NA	TRBD1	TRBJ2-3	TGTGCCACCAGTGATTTGGGACAGGGGATCACAGATACGCAGTATTTT	CATSDLGQGITDTQYF
TRBV2	few	TRBD1	TRBJ2-7	TGTGCCAGCAGTGCAACAGGGGGCGAATGGTACGAGCAGTACTTC	CASSATGGEWYEQYF
TRBV6-2/TRBV6-3	few	TRBD1	TRBJ1-5	TGTGCCAGCAGGCACAGGGGAGGCCAGCCCCAGCATTTT	CASRHRGGQPQHF
TRBV7-9	few	TRBD2	TRBJ2-5	TGTGCCAGCACCCTGGGGCGGGAGGGCCCTGGCGAGACCCAGTACTTC	CASTLGREGPGETQYF
TRBV14	few	NA	TRBJ1-2	TGTGCCAGCAGGAAGGGGGGAGACAACTATGGCTACACCTTC	CASRKGGDNYGYTF
TRBV7-2	many	NA	TRBJ2-3	TGTGCCAGCAGCCCCCCGCCTATCACAGATACGCAGTATTTT	CASSPPPITDTQYF
TRBV29-1	few	NA	TRBJ2-5	TGCAGCGTGGCCCGGGAGGGGGCGCAGAGAGAGACCCAGTACTTC	CSVAREGAQRETQYF
TRBV28	few	NA	TRBJ2-1	TGTGCCAGCAGTAGCCTCGATGAGCAGTTCTTC	CASSSLDEQFF
TRBV9	few	NA	TRBJ2-3	TGTGCCAGCAGCGTAGCGGCCACAGATACGCAGTATTTT	CASSVAATDTQYF
TRBV7-2	NA	TRBD2	TRBJ2-1	TGTGCCAGCAGCTTAACCCGGACTAGCGGGATCGGTGAGCAGTTCTTC	CASSLTRTSGIGEQFF
TRBV28	NA	NA	TRBJ2-5	TGTGCCAGCAGTTTCTCGGTGGGCAGAGAGACCCAGTACTTC	CASSFSVGRETQYF
TRBV28	NA	TRBD1	TRBJ2-3	TGTGCCAGCAGGAGACAGGGGGGAAAGGATACGCAGTATTTT	CASRRQGGKDTQYF